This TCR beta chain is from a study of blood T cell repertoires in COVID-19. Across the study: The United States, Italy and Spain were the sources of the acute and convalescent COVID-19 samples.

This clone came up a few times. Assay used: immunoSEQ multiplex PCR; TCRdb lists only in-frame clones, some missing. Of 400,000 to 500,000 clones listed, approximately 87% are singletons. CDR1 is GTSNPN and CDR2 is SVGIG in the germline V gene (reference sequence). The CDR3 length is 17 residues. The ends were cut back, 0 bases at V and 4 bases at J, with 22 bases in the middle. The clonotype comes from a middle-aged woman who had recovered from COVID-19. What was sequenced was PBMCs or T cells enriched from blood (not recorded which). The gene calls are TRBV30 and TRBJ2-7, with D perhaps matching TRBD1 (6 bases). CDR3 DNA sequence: TGTGCCTGGAGTGTATGGGGGACACAGTTTCAGGTATACGAGCAGTACTTC. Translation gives CAWSVWGTQFQVYEQYF.